Presented here are 20 T cell receptor beta chains from one specimen sequenced in a study of blood T cells in healthy people across ages. Through a sample-barcoded 5' primer and a J-beta primer mix, a second PCR was run for roughly 6 to 12 cycles. Using its own MiXCR run on the 5' RACE reads, TCRdb lists one record per CDR3 protein. The profile shows over a million distinct CDR3 sequences, less than 45% of them singletons. The sequenced sample was blood. The receptors originated from a woman under 30 in good health.

The chain recombines TRBV4-1 with TRBJ2-1; TRBD1 aligns across 7 bases. Germline V gene sequence: CDR1 MGHRA, CDR2 YSYEKL. The CDR3 totals 15 residues. The V segment lost 2 bases and the J segment 10 bases; nucleotides outside the gene matches: 11. CDR3: CASSQPGQTLYEQFF. In nucleotides, the CDR3 is TGCGCCAGCAGCCAACCGGGACAGACCCTCTACGAGCAGTTCTTC.

This chain links TRBV5-1 with TRBJ2-6; the D is unclear. Per the germline V gene, CDR1 is SGHRS and CDR2 is YFSETQ. The CDR3 sequence is 14 residues long. Trimming left V 0 bases short and J 3 bases short, with 4 bases between. CDR3 amino acids: CASSLVDGANVLTF. DNA of the CDR3: TGCGCCAGCAGCTTGGTTGATGGGGCCAACGTCCTGACTTTC.

The chain joins TRBV7-9 to TRBJ2-3, with D possibly called TRBD1 or TRBD2 (6 bases each). CDR1 and CDR2 from the germline V gene are SEHNR and FQNEAQ (reference sequence). The V end lost 6 bases, the J end lost 4 bases, and 17 bases lay between the germline ends. The CDR3 has 15 residues. CDR3: CASRRRDTSADTQYF. CDR3 bases: TGTGCCAGCAGGCGGCGGGACACGTCCGCAGATACGCAGTATTTT. The complete variable domain, with remaining parts taken from reference TRBV7-9 and TRBJ2-3, reads DTGVSQNPRHKITKRGQNVTFRCDPISEHNRLYWYRQTLGQGPEFLTYFQNEAQLEKSRLLSDRFSAERPKGSFSTLEIQRTEQGDSAMYLCASRRRDTSADTQYFGPGTRLTVL.

This chain connects TRBV12-3 or TRBV12-4 to TRBJ1-2; D gene unclear. The V end lost 2 bases, the J end lost 4 bases, and 14 bases lay between the germline ends. This CDR3 has 15 residues. The CDR3 DNA reads TGTGCCAGCAGTTTAAATCTAGGGTTACTCTATGGCTACACCTTC. Protein: CASSLNLGLLYGYTF.

J is TRBJ1-1 and V is TRBV20-1; TRBD1 is a possible D gene (5 bases). CDR3 size: 15 residues. Germline lookup yields CDR1 DFQATT and CDR2 SNEGSKA (reference sequence). V was pared by 3 bases and J by 1 base, with 15 bases between. Here the CDR3 reads CSARGTLITNTEAFF. CDR3 sequence (DNA): TGCAGTGCTAGGGGGACTCTAATAACGAACACTGAAGCTTTCTTT.

V usage is TRBV12-3 or TRBV12-4 and J usage is TRBJ2-2; 11 bases are shared with TRBD2. The CDR3 runs to 15 residues. V lost 3 bases and J lost 5; bases outside the gene matches: 2. The CDR3 loop is CASSFRLAGTGELFF. The CDR3 nucleotides read TGTGCCAGCAGTTTTAGACTAGCGGGAACCGGGGAGCTGTTTTTT.

The CDR3 region is CASSLDMTGLGYTF. The DNA for the CDR3 is TGTGCCAGCAGCTTAGACATGACAGGGTTAGGCTACACCTTC. V and J are TRBV7-2 and TRBJ1-2; 7 bases fit TRBD1. Trimming at V came to 1 base and at J to 8 bases, leaving 7 bases not matched to a gene. This CDR3 has 14 residues. CDR1 and CDR2 from the germline V gene are SGHTA and FQGNSA.

This clonotype was seen more than once but under ten times. The chain carries TRBV25-1 and TRBJ2-1; maybe TRBD1 (6 bases). Trimming left V 0 bases short and J 8 bases short, with 17 bases between. Germline CDR1 and CDR2: MGHDK and SYGVNS. CDR3 length: 16 amino acids. CDR3 sequence: CASSEYVGGRGDEQFF. CDR3 sequence (DNA): TGTGCCAGCAGTGAATATGTAGGGGGAAGAGGTGATGAGCAGTTCTTC.

This sequence joins TRBV2 and TRBJ1-2; D not resolved. V shed 6 bases and J shed 4 bases, with 15 bases lying between them. This CDR3 contains 14 residues. Germline V gene lookup returns CDR1 SNHLY and CDR2 FYNNEI. The CDR3 region is CASRVPGLAYGYTF. CDR3 DNA sequence: TGTGCCAGCAGAGTCCCGGGTCTTGCCTATGGCTACACCTTC. Full variable domain (outside the CDR3, taken from reference TRBV2 and TRBJ1-2): EPEVTQTPSHQVTQMGQEVILRCVPISNHLYFYWYRQILGQKVEFLVSFYNNEISEKSEIFDDQFSVERPDGSNFTLKIRSTKLEDSAMYFCASRVPGLAYGYTFGSGTRLTVV.

This clonotype has just a few counts. This chain's CDR3 is CASSVTGNAYNEQFF. The DNA for the CDR3 is TGTGCCAGCAGCGTGACAGGGAATGCCTACAATGAGCAGTTCTTC. The chain is built from TRBV2 and TRBJ2-1; 7 bases line up with TRBD1. V lost 6 bases to trimming and J lost 2 bases; unmatched junction nucleotides: 7. CDR3 length: 15 amino acids. Germline loops: CDR1 SNHLY, CDR2 FYNNEI.

This chain's CDR3 is CASSSVPQGDYGYTF. The CDR3 coding sequence is TGCGCCAGCAGCTCGGTCCCACAGGGGGACTATGGCTACACCTTC. The chain couples TRBV5-1 to TRBJ1-2, with 8 bases matching TRBD1. Looked up from germline, CDR1 is SGHRS and CDR2 is YFSETQ. This CDR3 has 15 residues. After removal of 3 bases from V and 3 bases from J, the junction contained 7 bases not matched to a gene.

Many counts were recorded for this clonotype. This chain joins TRBV20-1 and TRBJ2-5, with 11 bases fitting TRBD2. This CDR3 is built from 15 residues. The ends lost 1 base at V and 6 bases at J; junction bases unmatched: 7. The germline gives CDR1 DFQATT, CDR2 SNEGSKA (reference sequence). CDR3 nucleotide sequence: TGCAGTGCTAGAGCGGCACTAGCGGGAGAGAAGACCCAGTACTTC. This gives the protein CSARAALAGEKTQYF.

A few counts support this clonotype. The chain combines TRBV20-1 with TRBJ2-1, with TRBD2 matching 12 bases. This CDR3 spans 19 amino acids. Germline trimming cut 1 base from V and 0 bases from J; bases unmatched to any gene: 10. Germline values: CDR1 DFQATT, CDR2 SNEGSKA (reference sequence). The CDR3 protein is CSARGSRLAGASSYNEQFF. The DNA of the CDR3 is TGCAGTGCTAGAGGCTCAAGACTAGCGGGAGCGAGCTCCTACAATGAGCAGTTCTTC.

This clonotype has only a few counts. The chain carries TRBV12-3 or TRBV12-4 and TRBJ2-2; possibly TRBD1 for D (6 bases). With 6 bases removed from V and 4 bases from J, the gap between germline ends came to 15 bases. The CDR3 runs 15 residues. DNA for the CDR3: TGTGCCAGCAGCTCAGGGGTTCAGCGCACCGGGGAGCTGTTTTTT. Its protein product is CASSSGVQRTGELFF.

This clonotype was observed a single time. V gene TRBV25-1 combines with J gene TRBJ1-2, with 8 bases lining up with TRBD1. Trimming took 11 bases from V and 5 from J; bases not matched to a gene: 13. This CDR3 is built from 14 residues. Germline assignment: CDR1 MGHDK and CDR2 SYGVNS. CDR3 residues: CAGSATTGVYGYTF. CDR3 DNA: TGTGCCGGCTCTGCCACGACAGGGGTGTATGGCTACACCTTC.

For this clonotype: The junction differs from germline at one of its ends, possibly a read error. The rearrangement joins TRBV4-3 to TRBJ2-5; D is possibly TRBD1 or TRBD2 (5 bases each). Germline V gene data show CDR1 as LGHNA and CDR2 as YSLEER. This CDR3 comprises 14 residues. The CDR3 DNA reads as TGCGCCAGCAGCCAAGGGTGGGGGAGAGAGACCCGGTACTTC. Translated: CASSQGWGRETRYF.

V gene TRBV2 combines with J gene TRBJ2-5; D is perhaps TRBD1 or TRBD2 (5 bases each). Germline V gene lookup returns CDR1 SNHLY and CDR2 FYNNEI. V was trimmed by 5 bases and J by 4 bases, leaving 11 bases between them. This CDR3 region has 13 residues. The CDR3 reads CASSRGETETQYF. DNA for the CDR3: TGTGCCAGCAGTCGAGGGGAAACAGAGACCCAGTACTTC.

The chain links TRBV27 to TRBJ2-4; TRBD2 matches at 7 bases. The J call may be mistaken, given a closer DNA end match to TRBJ2-5. There are 15 residues in the CDR3. Germline CDR1 reads MNHEY; CDR2 reads SMNVEV (reference sequence). The CDR3 region has the DNA TGTGCCAGCAGTTTGATGGCGGGAGATCGAGAGACCCAGTACTTC. This encodes CASSLMAGDRETQYF.

The rearrangement uses TRBV6-2 or TRBV6-3 and TRBJ1-2; perhaps TRBD1 as D (6 bases). This CDR3 spans 14 amino acids. Trimming cost V 6 bases and J 2 bases, with 13 bases left between them. Germline V gene lookup returns CDR1 MNHEY and CDR2 SVGEGT. For the CDR3, the DNA is TGTGCCAGCAGCGTACAGGGTCGGAACTATGGCTACACCTTC. Translated, it gives CASSVQGRNYGYTF.

In its sample, this clonotype was seen a few times. V usage is TRBV29-1 and J usage is TRBJ2-1; 11 nucleotides agree with TRBD1. The J call may be wrong; the DNA end is better matched by TRBJ2-7. This CDR3 region has 15 residues. Germline V lookup: CDR1 SQVTM, CDR2 ANQGSEA. CDR3 nucleotides: TGCAGCGCGCACAGGGGGACAGGGGGAATCAATGAGCAGTACTTC. It yields the protein CSAHRGTGGINEQYF.